Listed here are 23 T cell receptor beta chains from one sample, sequenced in a study of cytomegalovirus exposure and HLA in healthy donors. This PCR relied on a set of 60 Vbeta primers and 13 Jbeta primers. Repertoires were generated with immunoSEQ multiplex PCR, while TCRdb's copy carries only in-frame clones and drops some. The table includes 150,000 to 200,000 clones, 65% to 80% detected once. The sample was PBMCs. Receptors were obtained from a man aged 35 to 55 in good health and CMV-seronegative.

This chain connects TRBV19 to TRBJ2-3, with a tentative D call TRBD2 (6 bases). V lost 7 bases and J 4 bases, leaving 12 bases between the germline ends. This CDR3 contains 13 residues. From germline, CDR1 is LNHDA and CDR2 SQIVND (reference sequence). Here the CDR3 DNA reads TGTGCCAGTAATCCGGGAGTCCCAGATACGCAGTATTTT. Its translation: CASNPGVPDTQYF.

CDR3 DNA: TGCGCCAGCAGCTTTGGAGTGGCGGAACTAGCCAAAAACATTCAGTACTTC. Encoded protein: CASSFGVAELAKNIQYF. The chain employs TRBV5-1 and TRBJ2-4; D is ambiguous. CDR1 is SGHRS, CDR2 YFSETQ, per germline. This CDR3 spans 17 amino acids. Trimming removed 2 bases from V and 0 bases from J, with 15 bases in between.

This clone was detected a few times. This chain connects TRBV7-9 to TRBJ2-1; 8 nucleotides agree with TRBD1. Germline CDR1 SEHNR, CDR2 FQNEAQ (reference sequence). The CDR3 spans 15 residues. After removal of 6 bases from V and 5 bases from J, the junction contained 9 bases not matched to a gene. CDR3 nucleotide sequence: TGTGCCAGCAGTTATACCGGGACAGGCCACAATGAGCAGTTCTTC. Amino acids: CASSYTGTGHNEQFF.

The chain is built from TRBV4-1 and TRBJ2-1; D is perhaps TRBD1 (6 bases). Trimming shortened V by 1 base and J by 4 bases, and 11 bases separated the two germline ends. The CDR3 contains 15 residues. Germline V lookup: CDR1 MGHRA, CDR2 YSYEKL. CDR3 in amino acids: CASSQGITGYNEQFF. CDR3 bases: TGCGCCAGCAGCCAAGGAATTACAGGGTACAATGAGCAGTTCTTC.

This chain connects TRBV2 to TRBJ2-3; D unclear. Trimming removed 3 bases at V and 0 bases at J, with 7 bases between. Germline CDR1 and CDR2: SNHLY and FYNNEI. The CDR3 runs to 14 residues. CDR3 protein: CASSDFPSTDTQYF. The DNA for the CDR3 is TGTGCCAGCAGTGACTTCCCTAGCACAGATACGCAGTATTTT.

This clone was seen only a few times. The genes are TRBV28 and TRBJ1-6; D uncertain. The CDR3 has 14 amino acids. Trimming stripped 1 base from V and 5 bases from J, with 6 bases between. Germline V gives CDR1 MDHEN, CDR2 SYDVKM. CDR3 sequence (DNA): TGTGCCAGCAGTTTATCGTCAGATAATTCACCCCTCCACTTT. It yields the protein CASSLSSDNSPLHF. Looking up the rest from reference TRBV28 and TRBJ1-6 gives the full variable domain: DVKVTQSSRYLVKRTGEKVFLECVQDMDHENMFWYRQDPGLGLRLIYFSYDVKMKEKGDIPEGYSVSREKKERFSLILESASTNQTSMYLCASSLSSDNSPLHFGNGTRLTVT.

Of note for this clone: Other nucleotide sequences in the sample specify the same CDR3. The V gene is TRBV7-2, the J gene TRBJ2-7, with 9 bases matching TRBD2. The V segment lost 1 base and the J segment 4 bases; nucleotides outside the gene matches: 2. This CDR3 is built from 14 residues. Germline lookup yields CDR1 SGHTA and CDR2 FQGNSA. CDR3 sequence (DNA): TGTGCCAGCAGCTTAGGGCTAGCGGGATACGAGCAGTACTTC. The encoded protein is CASSLGLAGYEQYF.

Notes on this clone: The same CDR3 also results from other DNA sequences found in this sample. This sequence joins TRBV5-1 and TRBJ2-7; possible D gene TRBD2, 7 bases. The CDR3 runs 14 residues. V was cut by 0 bases and J by 4 bases, with 11 bases left in between. CDR1 and CDR2 from the germline V gene are SGHRS and YFSETQ. The DNA for the CDR3 is TGCGCCAGCAGCTTGGGGGCGGGGGCGTACGAGCAGTACTTC. Its translation: CASSLGAGAYEQYF. Complete variable domain (other parts from reference TRBV5-1 and TRBJ2-7): KAGVTQTPRYLIKTRGQQVTLSCSPISGHRSVSWYQQTPGQGLQFLFEYFSETQRNKGNFPGRFSGRQFSNSRSEMNVSTLELGDSALYLCASSLGAGAYEQYFGPGTRLTVT.

On this clone: An end of the junction does not agree with germline; a read error may underlie this. Other DNA sequences of this sample code for an identical CDR3. The chain uses TRBV6-1 and TRBJ2-1; possibly TRBD2 for D (6 bases). CDR1 MNHNS and CDR2 SASEGT come from the germline V gene. The length of the CDR3 is 16 residues. The CDR3 protein is CASSEVLTSSYNEQFF. CDR3 nucleotide sequence: TGTGCCAGCAGCGAAGTGCTTACTAGCTCCTATAATGAGCAGTTCTTC.

This clone was observed a handful of times. This chain uses TRBV6-1 with TRBJ1-5, with TRBD1 identical over 7 bases. This CDR3 spans 14 amino acids. The germline gives CDR1 MNHNS, CDR2 SASEGT. The V gene end was trimmed by 6 bases and the J gene end by 7 bases; junction bases not matched to a gene: 9. CDR3 residues: CASRQTGLGQPQHF. CDR3 DNA: TGTGCCAGCAGACAGACAGGGCTAGGGCAGCCCCAGCATTTT.

This clone was observed once. The chain has TRBV19 and TRBJ1-5, with D unresolved. V was cut by 6 bases and J by 7 bases, with 13 bases left in between. Per germline, CDR1 LNHDA and CDR2 SQIVND (reference sequence). CDR3 length equals 13 residues. The CDR3 nucleotides read TGTGCCAGTAGGATCGGACTGGTCCAGCCCCAGCATTTT. Translation: CASRIGLVQPQHF.

J is TRBJ1-4 and V is TRBV7-9, with D perhaps matching TRBD1 (5 bases). Germline V gene lookup returns CDR1 SEHNR and CDR2 FQNEAQ (reference sequence). V lost 3 bases, J lost 8 bases, and 10 bases lay in between. The CDR3 sequence is 13 residues long. Here the CDR3 reads CASSLEQAEKLFF. In DNA, the CDR3 is TGTGCCAGCAGCTTGGAACAGGCGGAAAAACTGTTTTTT.

This sequence joins TRBV5-1 and TRBJ2-5; TRBD2 is a possible D gene (6 bases). From germline, CDR1 is SGHRS and CDR2 YFSETQ. V was pared by 1 base and J by 0 bases, with 10 bases between. CDR3 length: 15 residues. The CDR3 DNA sequence: TGCGCCAGCAGCTTGCAGCGGGCAAACCAAGAGACCCAGTACTTC. It is translated as CASSLQRANQETQYF.

The chain carries TRBV5-1 and TRBJ2-5; weak D call: TRBD2 (6 bases). The CDR3 extends over 15 amino acids. The V and J ends lost 0 bases and 5 bases respectively, with 14 bases between them. Germline V gene data show CDR1 as SGHRS and CDR2 as YFSETQ. The DNA of the CDR3 is TGCGCCAGCAGCTTGGAGGCGGGGAAATGGGAGACCCAGTACTTC. This codes for CASSLEAGKWETQYF.

This sequence joins TRBV28 and TRBJ2-1, with 7 bases lining up with TRBD2. The CDR3 covers 17 residues. The V gene's germline CDR1 is MDHEN and CDR2 SYDVKM. The V gene end was trimmed by 3 bases and the J gene end by 5 bases; junction bases not matched to a gene: 13. This CDR3 reads CASSLGPGAGADNEQFF. CDR3 sequence (DNA): TGTGCCAGCAGTTTGGGCCCAGGCGCGGGAGCCGACAATGAGCAGTTCTTC.

V gene TRBV13 combines with J gene TRBJ1-4; 7 bases map to TRBD1. Germline CDR1 reads PRHDT; CDR2 reads FYEKMQ (reference sequence). The CDR3 runs 13 residues. V trimming: 7 bases; J trimming: 7 bases; junction bases outside the gene matches: 6. CDR3 DNA sequence: TGTGCCAGCAACAGGGGAGAAGGTGAAAAACTGTTTTTT. The encoded protein is CASNRGEGEKLFF.

This clone was observed a handful of times. The rearrangement uses TRBV28 and TRBJ1-5; tentatively, D is TRBD1 (6 bases). This CDR3 is built from 15 residues. Deletions cut 0 bases from V and 6 bases from J, with 12 bases between. Germline V lookup: CDR1 MDHEN, CDR2 SYDVKM. The CDR3 DNA reads TGTGCCAGCAGTTTATGGTCAGGGGAGGGTCAGCCCCAGCATTTT. Its translation: CASSLWSGEGQPQHF.

The chain is built from TRBV9 and TRBJ2-1; no clear D gene. The V end lost 1 base, the J end lost 5 bases, and 7 bases lay between the germline ends. Germline V gene sequence: CDR1 SGDLS, CDR2 YYNGEE. This CDR3 contains 13 residues. This CDR3 is CASSVPPNNEQFF. The CDR3 region has the DNA TGTGCCAGCAGCGTACCCCCAAACAATGAGCAGTTCTTC.

The chain couples TRBV7-9 to TRBJ1-1, with D unclear. CDR1 and CDR2 (germline): SEHNR, FQNEAQ (reference sequence). V lost 0 bases and J lost 4, with 12 bases in between. The CDR3 covers 15 residues. CDR3 loop: CASSLAQRIGTEAFF. In DNA form, the CDR3 reads TGTGCCAGCAGCTTAGCTCAGCGCATTGGCACTGAAGCTTTCTTT.

The J gene is TRBJ2-6, the V gene TRBV7-5; the table's D gene call, TRBD1, was not cross checked with the DNA. TRBV7-5 is listed as a pseudogene. The CDR3 has 18 amino acids. DNA for the CDR3: TGTGCCAGAAGGGCCGGACAGGGTATAGTGGCTGGGGCCAACGTCCTGACTTTC. Translating it yields CARRAGQGIVAGANVLTF.

The chain joins TRBV29-1 to TRBJ2-7, with 11 bases lining up with TRBD2. Germline assignment: CDR1 SQVTM and CDR2 ANQGSEA. The CDR3 loop spans 15 amino acids. The V and J ends lost 6 bases and 2 bases, in that order; junction bases with no gene match: 9. DNA for the CDR3: TGCAGCGTGGTGCGGACTAGCGGGTTACCCTACGAGCAGTACTTC. Its protein product is CSVVRTSGLPYEQYF.

The rearrangement uses TRBV5-5 and TRBJ1-1, with 9 bases matching TRBD1. The CDR3 spans 19 residues. Germline V CDR1 and CDR2: SGHKS, YYEKEE (reference sequence). The V and J ends lost 4 bases and 0 bases, in that order; junction bases with no gene match: 16. DNA of the CDR3: TGTGCCAGCAGCCGACTCTTCCGGGACAGGGTAGTCATGAACACTGAAGCTTTCTTT. This encodes CASSRLFRDRVVMNTEAFF.

A word on this clone: Sequence at one end of the junction differs from germline and may be a read error. This rearrangement joins TRBV7-9 to TRBJ2-7; 16 bases fit TRBD2. The V gene's germline CDR1 is SEHNR and CDR2 FQNEAQ (reference sequence). There are 16 residues in the CDR3. In nucleotides, the CDR3 is TGTTCCAGCAGACCGGGACTAGCGGGAGGGCCCCACGAGCAGTACTTC. It yields the protein CSSRPGLAGGPHEQYF.